This TCR beta chain was sequenced in a study of T cell responses to AZD1222 COVID-19 vaccine. Whole-study results and caveats: Increased Spike-specific TCR breadth and depth were observed after two AZD1222 doses. Seropositive status at baseline applied to only a handful of AZD1222 recipients.

Investigators merged groups given second doses at roughly 4 or roughly 12 weeks. In regard to this clone: Its antigen is unidentified.

The germline CDR1 and CDR2 sequences are SNHLY and FYNNEI. V lost 2 bases, J lost 6 bases, and 4 bases stayed unmatched. The CDR3 extends over 13 amino acids. Here immunoSEQ multiplex PCR was the method, and the copy in TCRdb shows in-frame clones only, minus some. In the table there are approximately 77,000 clones, 80% to 95% of which are singletons. This sequence originates from an adult who received the AZD1222 COVID-19 vaccine. V gene TRBV2 combines with J gene TRBJ2-7, with 7 bases aligning to TRBD2. The source material was peripheral blood, sampled 28 days after the second AZD1222 dose. The CDR3 spells CASSERLAAEQYF. Written as DNA, the CDR3 is TGTGCCAGCAGTGAACGGCTAGCGGCCGAGCAGTACTTC. Drawing the rest from reference TRBV2 and TRBJ2-7, the complete variable domain is EPEVTQTPSHQVTQMGQEVILRCVPISNHLYFYWYRQILGQKVEFLVSFYNNEISEKSEIFDDQFSVERPDGSNFTLKIRSTKLEDSAMYFCASSERLAAEQYFGPGTRLTVT.